This TCR beta chain was recovered during a study of identical twins (dated by TCRdb to 2015 to 2016). Background for the entire study: To test whether fetal clonotypes persist, this study deep-sequenced TCR alpha and beta repertoires from monozygotic twins, from unrelated adults of various ages, and from cord blood. To rule out contamination, replicate twin experiments were performed at different times with different library preparation protocols.

Inclusive of the bounding cysteine and phenylalanine, the CDR3 is 15 residues long. CDR3 DNA only is kept here, 45 bases in frame from base 1. At the junction V is shortened by 2 bases and J by 0 bases, with 10 bases in between. CDR1 and CDR2, looked up from the germline V gene, are SNHLY and FYNNEI. What the research found in general, with its limitations: Recombination models systematically underestimated out-of-frame TCR alpha sharing in monozygotic twins but agreed with sharing between unrelated individuals. A weaker excess of twin sharing was found in beta out-of-frame sequences because the signal-to-noise ratio was lowered by fewer shared sequences. Because the same donors could not be followed over many years, conclusions were based on cross-sectional statistical analysis. Fewer insertions were carried by abundant cord blood beta clonotypes, a similar but weaker trend appeared in young adult naive repertoires, and no such trend appeared in memory repertoires. Invariant T cells such as MAIT and iNKT could partly confound zero-insertion analyses, though diverse VJ usage argued against this for most clonotypes. Compared with coincidental sharing between unrelated individuals, out-of-frame TCR alpha sequences shared between twins showed an excess of sequences with low generation probability.

Only healthy Caucasian donors were included. The twin cohort comprised three pairs of female monozygotic twins, all aged roughly 18 to 30 years. Peripheral blood mononuclear cells were used as the source from which RNA for TCR libraries was isolated. This clonotype was observed at least ten times. Its antigen is unknown. No much larger clone is present one base from it, and per-base qualities are unavailable. The method behind the library was 5' RACE. These reads were obtained on an Illumina HiSeq 2000. A universal primer binding site was introduced by template switching, and a unique molecular identifier was present in the final cDNA, enabling accurate counting of TCR cDNA molecules. Specific primers in the conserved constant-segment region were used to synthesize first-strand cDNA for the TCR alpha and beta chains. To control for contamination, every cDNA library carried two barcodes: a SMART-Mk sample barcode plus Illumina barcodes. TruSeq adapter sequences, together with Illumina sample barcodes, were added in two successive PCR steps. The TCR alpha and beta cDNA libraries were sequenced on the Illumina HiSeq platform using custom primers. The study's processing was this. Unique molecular identifiers were extracted from raw reads with MiGEC, and CDR3 positions were determined with MiXCR. Recombination models were inferred per individual with the repgenHMM and IGoR tools using an EM algorithm. The tcR package in R was used for shared clonotype analysis, with sharing normalized by the product of cloneset sizes. To study raw recombination without the effects of thymic and clonal selection, out-of-frame nonproductive sequences were analyzed. TCRdb cleaned the public reads at Q25 with fastp, built clones with MiXCR and kept in-frame beta chains. Merged by CDR3 protein, the rows form single entries marked with the most common genes and DNA. TCRdb, not the original authors, processed these V and J calls. This sample has roughly 630,000 distinct CDR3 sequences in its table, and under 8.5% of those were observed once. Clones ranked in the top ten supply around 1.6% of the sample.

The data also belong to a second study, concerning yellow fever vaccine responses in identical twins. As that second paper reports: The authors reported that the T cell response to vaccination in identical twins appeared partly convergent and partly personalized. In the study, vaccine-responding T cell clones were precisely tracked in identical twins.

The TCR was taken from a woman aged 18-30 years in good health. The sample comprised PBMCs. The sequence links TRBV2 to TRBJ1-1, with TRBD1 as a weak D call on 6 bases. The DNA is TGTGCCAGCAGTGAAAGACAGGTCATGAACACTGAAGCTTTCTTT. This translates into CASSERQVMNTEAFF.